The T cell receptor beta chain under discussion was sequenced for a study of cytomegalovirus exposure and HLA in healthy donors. The study's findings and limits: Among TCR sequences, most were rare, though some public TCRs appeared in many donors.

Libraries were prepared by immunoSEQ multiplex PCR; TCRdb keeps only in-frame clonotypes and omits some of them. The sample has roughly 310,000 clones; around 90% are singletons. Trimming cost V 10 bases and J 4 bases; bases outside gene matches: 9. This CDR3 contains 15 residues. Germline lookup yields CDR1 MNHNY and CDR2 SVGAGI (reference sequence). Note on this clone: Its cognate antigen is unknown.

The specimen sequenced was PBMCs. The chain recombines TRBV6-6 with TRBJ2-2; 10 nucleotides align to TRBD1. The source of this sequence is a man aged 25 to 40 in good health and CMV-seronegative. CDR3 sequence (DNA): TGTGCCACCTTCCCGGGACAGGGGTCCACCGGGGAGCTGTTTTTT. Protein: CATFPGQGSTGELFF.